Listed here are 18 T cell receptor beta chains from one sample, sequenced in a study of regulatory T cells in long-lasting Graves disease. Assembly of TCR beta libraries relied on iRepertoire HTBI primers together with Arm-PCR of CDR3 regions. TCRdb re-called the multiplex PCR reads through MiXCR, storing one row per CDR3 protein. The sample has about 620,000 distinct CDR3 sequences; roughly 15% are singletons. Time point reported: newly diagnosed GD, antithyroid drugs for less than 3 months. The TCR library was made from RNA extracted from PBMCs. The data also belong to a second study, concerning T cells in Graves' hyperthyroidism and ophthalmopathy.

Sample: peripheral blood mononuclear cells (PBMCs), taken at new diagnosis, from a patient treated with antithyroid drugs. These receptors were collected from a woman in her thirties with Graves disease.

This clonotype has more than one count but fewer than ten. A much larger clone lies a single base off, so this may be a read error. The chain links TRBV12-3 or TRBV12-4 to TRBJ2-7; 11 bases align to TRBD2. V shed 8 bases, J shed 2 bases, and the junction held 5 bases outside the gene matches. This CDR3 contains 14 residues. The CDR3 loop is CASGGLAGTYEQYF. CDR3 DNA: TGTGCCAGCGGCGGACTAGCGGGTACCTACGAGCAGTACTTC.

This clonotype was detected many times. The chain uses TRBV10-3 and TRBJ1-5; 8 nucleotides agree with TRBD1. CDR1 and CDR2 (germline): ENHRY, SYGVKD. The V and J ends lost 2 bases and 2 bases, in that order; junction bases with no gene match: 2. The CDR3 is 15 amino acids. CDR3 DNA: TGTGCCATCAGTGAGAAGACAGGGGGCAATCAGCCCCAGCATTTT. It yields the protein CAISEKTGGNQPQHF.

J is TRBJ2-3 and V is TRBV20-1; 11 positions match TRBD2. The CDR3 consists of 15 residues. Trimming cost V 3 bases and J 0 bases; bases outside gene matches: 2. Germline V CDR1 and CDR2: DFQATT, SNEGSKA (reference sequence). CDR3 sequence (DNA): TGCAGTGCTAGGGGACTAGCGGAGAGCACAGATACGCAGTATTTT. Its protein is CSARGLAESTDTQYF.

This clonotype appeared many times. The chain employs TRBV28 and TRBJ2-7, with D perhaps TRBD2 (6 bases). V was shortened by 5 bases and J by 3 bases, with 20 bases between the two germline ends. CDR3 size: 16 residues. CDR1 MDHEN and CDR2 SYDVKM come from the germline V gene. CDR3 sequence reads: CASSGSGGSAYYEQYF. Here the CDR3 DNA reads TGTGCCAGCAGTGGGTCCGGGGGTAGCGCGTACTACGAGCAGTACTTC.

This clonotype was detected only a few times. The chain is built from TRBV15 and TRBJ2-1, with 8 bases aligning to TRBD2. Per germline, CDR1 LNHNV and CDR2 YYDKDF (reference sequence). CDR3 length equals 14 residues. V was clipped by 5 bases and J by 3 bases; unmatched bases: 3. CDR3 sequence (DNA): TGTGCCACCAGCGCGGGAGGTTTCTACAATGAGCAGTTCTTC. Translated, it gives CATSAGGFYNEQFF.

This clonotype was seen many times. The rearrangement uses TRBV20-1 and TRBJ2-1; TRBD2 matches at 9 bases. CDR3 length: 13 amino acids. The V segment lost 7 bases and the J segment 4 bases; nucleotides outside the gene matches: 5. CDR1 and CDR2 from the germline V gene are DFQATT and SNEGSKA (reference sequence). The CDR3 DNA is TGCAGTGTTTGGGCGGGAGGGTACAATGAGCAGTTCTTC. It is translated as CSVWAGGYNEQFF.

This clonotype appeared many times. V usage is TRBV18 and J usage is TRBJ1-5; D is unclear. CDR1 and CDR2 from the germline V gene are KGHSH and LQKENI. V was clipped by 1 base and J by 11 bases, with 9 bases between them. This CDR3 is 12 amino acids long. The CDR3 DNA reads as TGTGCCAGCTCACCACTACATGATGCCCAGCATTTT. It codes for CASSPLHDAQHF.

Many counts were recorded for this clonotype. The chain uses TRBV28 and TRBJ2-1, with 9 nucleotides matching TRBD1. Germline trimming cut 3 bases from V and 4 bases from J; bases unmatched to any gene: 4. CDR1 MDHEN and CDR2 SYDVKM come from the germline V gene. The CDR3 loop spans 15 amino acids. The CDR3 loop reads CASSFSGQGYNEQFF. The CDR3 DNA reads TGTGCCAGCAGTTTTAGTGGACAGGGGTACAATGAGCAGTTCTTC.

This clonotype came up many times. J is TRBJ2-5 and V is TRBV6-2 or TRBV6-3; 8 nucleotides agree with TRBD1. The germline gives CDR1 MNHEY, CDR2 SVGEGT. The V segment lost 4 bases and the J segment 5 bases; nucleotides outside the gene matches: 0. The CDR3 has 12 residues. The CDR3 DNA reads TGTGCCAGCAGTTGGGACAGGGAGACCCAGTACTTC. Amino acids: CASSWDRETQYF.

The rearrangement joins TRBV28 to TRBJ2-6; the D gene is possibly TRBD1 (6 bases). The length of the CDR3 is 14 residues. Germline CDR1 is MDHEN and CDR2 is SYDVKM. The CDR3 DNA is TGTGCAATTAAACAGGGCTCTGGGGCCAACGTCCTGACTTTC. Encoded protein: CAIKQGSGANVLTF.

This clonotype showed up many times. The chain uses TRBV19 and TRBJ1-1; TRBD1 is a possible D gene (5 bases). The CDR3 spans 13 residues. Germline values: CDR1 LNHDA, CDR2 SQIVND (reference sequence). V was shortened by 11 bases and J by 10 bases, with 23 bases between the two germline ends. The CDR3 DNA is TGTGCCTGCAAACCGGGACGGCTGACTCGAGCTTTCTTT. It translates to CACKPGRLTRAFF.

Comment on this clonotype: A much larger clone lies a single base off, so this may be a read error. CDR3: CASSDILGMSSVPGELFF. CDR3 nucleotides: TGTGCCAGCAGTGATATCCTAGGGATGAGTTCCGTTCCCGGGGAGCTGTTTTTT. V and J are TRBV27 and TRBJ2-2, with D uncertain. Germline CDR1 is MNHEY and CDR2 is SMNVEV (reference sequence). This CDR3 has 18 residues. The V and J ends lost 5 bases and 6 bases respectively, with 25 bases between them.

There are a few counts of this clonotype. The V and J genes are TRBV10-3 and TRBJ2-7; perhaps TRBD1 as D (6 bases). Trimming stripped 2 bases from V and 2 bases from J, with 16 bases between. Germline CDR1 ENHRY, CDR2 SYGVKD. The CDR3 loop spans 16 amino acids. The CDR3 loop is CAISENWGQPTYEQYF. The CDR3 DNA reads as TGTGCCATCAGTGAGAACTGGGGACAACCAACCTACGAGCAGTACTTC.

This clonotype has more than one count but fewer than ten. This chain links TRBV11-2 with TRBJ2-6; D is ambiguous. The germline V gene encodes CDR1 SGHAT and CDR2 FQNNGV. The CDR3 contains 15 residues. The V end was cut by 4 bases, the J end by 2 bases, with 9 bases between. In nucleotides, the CDR3 is TGTGCCAGCAGCTCGGGTCCAACTGGGGCCAACGTCCTGACTTTC. The encoded protein is CASSSGPTGANVLTF.

This clonotype has at least ten counts. The CDR3 bases are TGTGCCAGCAGCGTCCAAACTAGCGGGAGTCGGAATGAGCAGTTCTTC. This codes for CASSVQTSGSRNEQFF. The chain is built from TRBV3-1 and TRBJ2-1; TRBD2 agrees at 11 bases. The CDR3 length is 16 residues. V gave up 5 bases and J gave up 7 bases; unmatched junction bases: 10. Germline V gives CDR1 LGHDT, CDR2 YNNKEL (reference sequence).

This clonotype was counted only a few times. The rearrangement uses TRBV27 and TRBJ1-4; unclear D gene. The germline CDR1 and CDR2 sequences are MNHEY and SMNVEV (reference sequence). CDR3 size: 16 residues. Trimming removed 2 bases at V and 6 bases at J, with 16 bases between. CDR3 sequence (DNA): TGTGCCAGCAGTTTACAGGCGACGTGGTCTTATGAAAAACTGTTTTTT. Translation: CASSLQATWSYEKLFF. The entire variable domain, with the rest obtained from reference TRBV27 and TRBJ1-4, is as follows: EAQVTQNPRYLITVTGKKLTVTCSQNMNHEYMSWYRQDPGLGLRQIYYSMNVEVTDKGDVPEGYKVSRKEKRNFPLILESPSPNQTSLYFCASSLQATWSYEKLFFGSGTQLSVL.

The rearrangement uses TRBV7-9 and TRBJ1-2, with D possibly matching TRBD1 (6 bases). V shed 5 bases and J shed 7 bases, with 17 bases lying between them. This CDR3 region has 14 residues. Germline V lookup: CDR1 SEHNR, CDR2 FQNEAQ (reference sequence). The CDR3 region is CASSAGAGAGGYTF. In DNA form, the CDR3 reads TGTGCCAGCAGCGCCGGGGCGGGGGCGGGTGGCTACACCTTC.

The rearrangement joins TRBV14 to TRBJ1-5; maybe TRBD1 (5 bases). Germline V gene sequence: CDR1 SGHDN, CDR2 FVKESK. The CDR3 runs 15 residues. V was cut by 5 bases and J by 6 bases, with 17 bases left in between. CDR3 region: CASSLRGAGPQPQHF. In DNA, the CDR3 is TGTGCCAGCAGCTTAAGGGGTGCGGGCCCTCAGCCCCAGCATTTT.